The TCR beta chain described here comes from a study of somatic mutations in cytotoxic T cells in rheumatoid arthritis. Study as a whole: Including V beta1+ cells that were sequenced for TCRB, some T-cell populations stained with V beta antibodies were flow-sorted at nearly 100% purity.

Using immunoSEQ multiplex PCR, the repertoire was profiled, and TCRdb retains in-frame clones only, with some absent. The table has some 19,000 clones, about 83% seen once. Positive magnetic bead selection, which isolated the CD4+ and CD8+ cells, was followed by a flow cytometry check of purity. The V and J ends lost 11 bases and 1 base respectively, with 23 bases between them. The germline V gene has CDR1 MDHEN and CDR2 SYDVKM. The CDR3 is made up of 16 amino acids. Comment on this clone: Its antigen is unknown.

Study-level results: A slight TRBV07 underrepresentation in rheumatoid arthritis patients was reported without multiple-comparison adjustment. Comparison of CD8+ T-cell clonality between rheumatoid arthritis patients and age-matched healthy controls yielded no significant difference.

The genes are TRBV28 and TRBJ1-1; the D gene is possibly TRBD1 (6 bases). The sequence came from a man between 18 and 35 years old with rheumatoid arthritis. The material sequenced was CD8+ T cells sorted from blood. The CDR3 region is CAGTLLEGEQNTEAFF. CDR3 nucleotides: TGTGCCGGGACGTTACTAGAGGGGGAGCAGAACACTGAAGCTTTCTTT. The variable domain in full, completed from reference TRBV28 and TRBJ1-1, reads DVKVTQSSRYLVKRTGEKVFLECVQDMDHENMFWYRQDPGLGLRLIYFSYDVKMKEKGDIPEGYSVSREKKERFSLILESASTNQTSMYLCAGTLLEGEQNTEAFFGQGTRLTVV.